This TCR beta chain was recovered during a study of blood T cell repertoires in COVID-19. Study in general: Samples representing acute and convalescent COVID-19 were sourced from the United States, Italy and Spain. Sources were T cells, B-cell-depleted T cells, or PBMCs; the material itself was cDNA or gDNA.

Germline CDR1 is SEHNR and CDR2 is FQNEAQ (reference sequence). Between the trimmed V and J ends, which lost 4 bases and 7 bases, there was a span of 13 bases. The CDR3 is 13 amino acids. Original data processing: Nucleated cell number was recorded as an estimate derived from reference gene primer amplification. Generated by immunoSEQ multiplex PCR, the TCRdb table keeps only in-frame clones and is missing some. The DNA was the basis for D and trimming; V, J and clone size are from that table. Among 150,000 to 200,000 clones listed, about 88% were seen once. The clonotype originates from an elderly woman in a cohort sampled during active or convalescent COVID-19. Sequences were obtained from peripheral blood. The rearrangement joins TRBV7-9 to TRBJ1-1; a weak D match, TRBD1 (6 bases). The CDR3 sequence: CASSSHRANEAFF. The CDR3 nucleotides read TGTGCCAGCAGCTCCCACAGGGCCAATGAAGCTTTCTTT.